This T cell receptor (beta chain) is from a study of monozygotic twins with inflammatory bowel disease. Study observations and caveats: IBD patients showed reduced TCRbeta diversity (inverse Simpson) versus healthy co-twins. Whether twins were concordant or discordant made no difference to repertoire similarity, possibly from limited power.

From the 5' RACE reads, TCRdb lists one entry per CDR3 protein and no DNA. Here the sample table reports just over 300,000 distinct CDR3 sequences. Comment on this clonotype: Its target is unknown.

The germline CDR1 and CDR2 sequences are SGHRS and YFSETQ. CDR3 length: 20 amino acids. The sample comprised blood. The TCR was taken from a human donor with ulcerative colitis or Crohn's disease, or a healthy co-twin of an affected twin (not recorded which). The chain is built from TRBV5-1 and TRBJ2-1; TCRdb selects TRBD1, and the lack of DNA leaves this call unchecked. The CDR3: CASSTGAGQGGGSSYNEQFF.